Following are 7 T cell receptor beta chains from one sample sequenced in a study of T cell responses to AZD1222 COVID-19 vaccine. Method: immunoSEQ multiplex PCR; TCRdb's copy keeps in-frame clones and lacks some. The top ten hold approximately 6.9% of the sample, which has about 190,000 clones, around 91% seen once. The specimen was peripheral blood, collected on day 0 of AZD1222 vaccination. Receptors were obtained from an adult in good health.

The V call is TRBV4-2, the J call TRBJ2-3; 8 nucleotides line up with TRBD2. CDR3 length: 15 residues. Germline V CDR1 and CDR2: LGHNA, YNFKEQ. Germline trimming cut 4 bases from V and 3 bases from J; bases unmatched to any gene: 6. The CDR3 DNA sequence: TGTGCCAGCAGCCCCCCGGGACTAGAGACAGATACGCAGTATTTT. The encoded protein is CASSPPGLETDTQYF.

This rearrangement joins TRBV30 to TRBJ1-6; D is unresolved. This CDR3 spans 17 amino acids. Trimming stripped 1 base from V and 0 bases from J, with 13 bases between. The V gene's germline CDR1 is GTSNPN and CDR2 SVGIG (reference sequence). This CDR3 reads CAWSATRTSSYNSPLHF. In nucleotides, the CDR3 is TGTGCCTGGAGTGCGACGAGGACGAGCTCCTATAATTCACCCCTCCACTTT.

The J gene is TRBJ1-5, the V gene TRBV27; 8 positions match TRBD1. This CDR3 has 14 residues. V was pared by 1 base and J by 5 bases, with 1 base of the junction left unmatched. The germline V gene encodes CDR1 MNHEY and CDR2 SMNVEV (reference sequence). This chain's CDR3 is CASSLWTGHQPQHF. Written as DNA, the CDR3 is TGTGCCAGCAGTTTATGGACAGGGCATCAGCCCCAGCATTTT.

The chain recombines TRBV2 with TRBJ2-5; 8 positions agree with TRBD2. V lost 2 bases and J lost 1; bases outside the gene matches: 9. The CDR3 runs to 17 residues. Germline lookup yields CDR1 SNHLY and CDR2 FYNNEI. CDR3 region: CASSELPGLVIQETQYF. DNA of the CDR3: TGTGCCAGCAGTGAACTTCCGGGACTAGTTATCCAAGAGACCCAGTACTTC.

The genes are TRBV5-8 and TRBJ2-7; 7 nucleotides align to TRBD1. This CDR3 has 15 residues. Germline V gene sequence: CDR1 SGHTS, CDR2 YDEGEE. Trimming cost V 3 bases and J 3 bases; bases outside gene matches: 9. This CDR3 is CASSSGRDRIYEQYF. CDR3 nucleotide sequence: TGTGCCAGCAGCTCAGGAAGGGACAGAATCTACGAGCAGTACTTC.

This rearrangement joins TRBV6-4 to TRBJ2-1; TRBD2 is a possible D gene (7 bases). Germline V lookup: CDR1 MRHNA, CDR2 SNTAGT. V was shortened by 4 bases and J by 5 bases, with 9 bases between the two germline ends. There are 13 residues in the CDR3. This CDR3 is CASSAGGHNEQFF. Here the CDR3 DNA reads TGTGCCAGCAGTGCGGGGGGCCACAATGAGCAGTTCTTC.

The sample holds one count of this clone. This chain joins TRBV5-1 and TRBJ2-7; D uncertain. CDR3 size: 13 residues. Trimming removed 3 bases from V and 1 base from J, with 8 bases in between. Per germline, CDR1 SGHRS and CDR2 YFSETQ. The CDR3 sequence is CASSSRLSYEQYF. The CDR3, as DNA: TGCGCCAGCAGCTCAAGGTTATCCTACGAGCAGTACTTC.